This TCR beta chain was captured in a study of blood T cell repertoires in COVID-19. The wider study: Samples came from the United States, Italy and Spain, spanning acute and convalescent COVID-19. PBMCs, B-cell-depleted T cells, or T cells were the source of the cDNA or gDNA that made up the material.

The CDR3 is 12 amino acids. Germline loops: CDR1 MNHNY, CDR2 SVGAGI (reference sequence). J lost 6 bases, V lost 5 bases, and 2 bases had no gene match. In the authors' workflow: Amplification from reference gene primers served as the basis for estimated nucleated cell counts. Generated by immunoSEQ multiplex PCR, the TCRdb table keeps only in-frame clones and is missing some. V and J calls and clone size are given by that table; D and trimming were obtained from the DNA. The profile covers roughly 48,000 clones, with 77% appearing a single time and about 18% taken by the ten largest. Sequencing was done on a sample of peripheral blood. This clonotype was obtained from a human donor with active or convalescent COVID-19. The donor label of this sample is uncertain. The V gene is TRBV6-6, the J gene TRBJ2-7; 9 bases match TRBD1. The CDR3 protein is CASSADRGEQYF. CDR3 DNA sequence: TGTGCCAGCAGTGCGGACAGGGGCGAGCAGTACTTC.